This TCR beta chain appears in the sequencing data of a study of T cell responses to AZD1222 COVID-19 vaccine. Assay: immunoSEQ multiplex PCR; the TCRdb copy retains only in-frame clones and omits some. This table has about 110,000 clones, approximately 89% appearing once. The V gene end was trimmed by 4 bases and the J gene end by 1 base; junction bases not matched to a gene: 3. CDR1 and CDR2 (germline): MGHDK, SYGVNS. The CDR3 extends over 15 amino acids. Notes on the study in general: Seropositive at baseline were only six AZD1222 recipients. Repertoire sampling was restricted to post-peak T cell response timepoints.

Points on this clone: The antigen remains undetermined.

The J gene is TRBJ2-1, the V gene TRBV25-1, with TRBD1 matching 8 bases. The receptor was isolated from an adult in good health. Sample: peripheral blood, taken on day 0 of MenACWY control vaccination. CDR3 in DNA: TGTGCCAGCAGTGGCTGGACAGGGTCCTACAATGAGCAGTTCTTC. It is translated as CASSGWTGSYNEQFF.